The 10 T cell receptor beta chains below were found in one sample sequenced in a study of OX40 agonist ivuxolimab in advanced cancers. Sequencing used immunoSEQ multiplex PCR; TCRdb keeps in-frame clones, though not all of them. Here the sample spans roughly 80,000 clones, approximately 92% being singletons. Sequenced material: CD4+ or CD8+ T cells sorted from blood, taken in a trial of the OX40 agonist ivuxolimab. The receptors were gathered from an adult with an advanced solid tumor such as melanoma, head and neck, liver or kidney cancer.

V gene TRBV9 combines with J gene TRBJ2-7, with 10 bases aligning to TRBD2. CDR1 is SGDLS and CDR2 is YYNGEE in the germline V gene. This CDR3 region has 15 residues. Unmatched junction bases numbered 8, after V lost 4 bases and J lost 4 bases. The CDR3 bases are TGTGCCAGCAGCCCGCAAGCGGGGGGGCCTTACGAGCAGTACTTC. Translated: CASSPQAGGPYEQYF.

This clone appeared once. Here the CDR3 reads CASSSLGGSSYNEQFF. The CDR3, as DNA: TGTGCCAGCAGCTCCCTGGGCGGCTCTAGCTACAATGAGCAGTTCTTC. The chain combines TRBV7-9 with TRBJ2-1; D is unresolved. V gave up 4 bases and J gave up 3 bases, with 16 bases separating them. Germline V gene data show CDR1 as SEHNR and CDR2 as FQNEAQ (reference sequence). The CDR3 consists of 16 residues.

In regard to this clone: Because the CDR3's place on the DNA is in doubt, the DNA is left out and the CDR3 is given as listed by TCRdb. The rearrangement links TRBV9 to TRBJ1-2; TRBD1 is the table's D call and was not checked against the DNA. Ends included, the CDR3 has 13 residues. The germline V gene has CDR1 SGDLS and CDR2 YYNGEE. The chain's CDR3 is CASSVAEGAPLTF.

The chain uses TRBV7-2 and TRBJ2-3; 11 bases are a match to TRBD2. The V gene end was trimmed by 1 base and the J gene end by 6 bases; junction bases not matched to a gene: 9. This CDR3 contains 17 residues. Germline loops: CDR1 SGHTA, CDR2 FQGNSA. The CDR3 spells CASSLVGSGGAGDTQYF. CDR3 nucleotide sequence: TGTGCCAGCAGCTTAGTGGGTAGCGGGGGGGCCGGGGATACGCAGTATTTT.

The chain employs TRBV5-1 and TRBJ2-1; 9 bases agree with TRBD2. CDR1 SGHRS and CDR2 YFSETQ come from the germline V gene. The CDR3 is 15 residues long. The J segment lost 8 bases and the V segment lost 4 bases, leaving 10 bases of the junction unmatched. DNA of the CDR3: TGCGCCAGCAGCCCCCTGGCGGGAGGGAACGATGAGCAGTTCTTC. Translation gives CASSPLAGGNDEQFF.

The genes are TRBV28 and TRBJ1-2; TRBD1 might be the D (6 bases). With 6 bases removed from V and 8 bases from J, the gap between germline ends came to 25 bases. Per germline, CDR1 MDHEN and CDR2 SYDVKM. The CDR3 runs 16 residues. The CDR3 bases are TGTGCCAGCAGCCTAGCCCCGGGGGCAGGGGAATTGGGCTACACCTTC. Its protein is CASSLAPGAGELGYTF.

The chain carries TRBV7-9 and TRBJ2-3; 7 bases align to TRBD1. There are 16 residues in the CDR3. Germline V lookup: CDR1 SEHNR, CDR2 FQNEAQ (reference sequence). Losses at the gene ends were 7 bases for V and 0 bases for J; bases not matched to a gene: 10. The CDR3 spells CASILPGQISTDTQYF. The CDR3 DNA reads TGTGCCAGCATCCTTCCGGGACAGATAAGCACAGATACGCAGTATTTT.

The V and J genes are TRBV7-2 and TRBJ2-3; the D gene is possibly TRBD2 (5 bases). Trimming stripped 3 bases from V and 6 bases from J, with 10 bases between. The CDR3 covers 13 residues. CDR1 SGHTA and CDR2 FQGNSA come from the germline V gene. The DNA for the CDR3 is TGTGCCAGCAGCTTCCCCGGGGTGGATACGCAGTATTTT. Translating it yields CASSFPGVDTQYF.

The chain links TRBV19 to TRBJ1-5; 9 nucleotides match TRBD1. This CDR3 contains 15 residues. Germline-derived CDR1 and CDR2 are LNHDA and SQIVND (reference sequence). V shed 3 bases, J shed 5 bases, and the junction held 5 bases outside the gene matches. CDR3 bases: TGTGCCAGTAGTATCACAGGGGGCGAGGATCAGCCCCAGCATTTT. Its protein is CASSITGGEDQPQHF.

The chain carries TRBV28 and TRBJ1-2, with D possibly being TRBD1 (5 bases). This CDR3 is 16 amino acids long. Between the trimmed V and J ends, which lost 4 bases and 7 bases, there was a span of 22 bases. Germline assignment: CDR1 MDHEN and CDR2 SYDVKM. The CDR3 DNA reads TGTGCCAGCAGTTCTGGGGTCGGGGTTCAGGGCCGTGGCTACACCTTC. This encodes CASSSGVGVQGRGYTF.